This T cell receptor beta chain comes out of a study of cytomegalovirus exposure and HLA in healthy donors. Study-level background: An early data release held some 85 million unique TCRs from HLA-typed donors. General study results and limits: For most TCR beta V segments, an earlier analysis put the productive rate at about 90% or about 30% of the time. One variant, a missense change in DCLRE1C, was linked in a later analysis to TCR beta V- and J-gene trimming.

About this clone: Antigen specificity is unknown.

PCR involved 60 Vbeta and 13 Jbeta primers. The method was immunoSEQ multiplex PCR; TCRdb's version includes in-frame clones alone and lacks a portion of them. The sample lists some 160,000 clones; over 80% were seen once. Per germline, CDR1 SGHNT and CDR2 YENEEA. V lost 4 bases, J lost 2 bases, and 9 bases lay in between. The length of the CDR3 is 15 residues. The clonotype originates from a woman younger than 35 in good health and CMV-seronegative. This chain joins TRBV11-3 and TRBJ2-6; tentative D call: TRBD1 (5 bases). Source material: PBMCs. The CDR3 DNA is TGTGCCAGCAGCTCCCAGGGTACTGGGGCCAACGTCCTGACTTTC. Its protein product is CASSSQGTGANVLTF.